This note documents a single T cell receptor beta chain sequence. This sample stems from a study of blood T cells in healthy people across ages. Study details: The template switching approach captured approximately one barcoded beta molecule for every two T cells.

The germline CDR1 and CDR2 sequences are MNHEY and SMNVEV (reference sequence). V trimming: 4 bases; J trimming: 11 bases; junction bases outside the gene matches: 11. The CDR3 loop spans 15 amino acids. Alongside a J-beta primer mix, a sample-barcoded 5' primer served in a second PCR lasting about 7 to 12 cycles. Every single cDNA molecule received a tag from a template-switch adaptor with 12 random nucleotides. Each CDR3 protein is one row after TCRdb ran MiXCR on the 5' RACE reads. The sample consists of roughly 1.5 million distinct CDR3 sequences, under 55% of them appearing once. Each of the donors had roughly 10 milliliters of peripheral blood drawn into EDTA-treated Vacutainer tubes.

The TCR was taken from a woman under 30 in good health. The V call is TRBV27, the J call TRBJ1-1, with 12 bases fitting TRBD1. Sequencing was carried out using blood. The DNA for the CDR3 is TGTGCCAGCAGTTCTATCGGGACAGGGGGCCGGCGGGCTTTCTTT. Translated, it gives CASSSIGTGGRRAFF.